This entry concerns a single TCR beta chain. At the DNA level, this CDR3 is encoded by other sequences in the same sample as well. Using immunoSEQ multiplex PCR, the repertoire was profiled, and TCRdb retains in-frame clones only, with some absent. Of hundreds of thousands of clones detected, 89% appear once; the ten largest clones hold approximately 2.5%. This sample was taken from a study of Ad26.COV2.S vaccination and SARS-CoV-2 variants. Study at large: Enrolled in COV1001, the donor was in the Ad26.COV2.S trial arm, which received the vaccine.

Treatment in this sample: some 20 received Ad26.COV2.S at low or high dose, single or two shots; 5 received placebo; per-sample allocation not given. Collection of samples fell on day 63 after the first vaccine or placebo injection. At a Boston site, the person donating was an adult of 18-55 years. The sequence came from a person between 18 and 65 years old who received the Ad26.COV2.S COVID-19 vaccine or a placebo. The sample consisted of peripheral blood, taken in a trial of Ad26.COV2.S vaccine versus placebo.

The CDR3 reads CASSLTGELFF. CDR3 bases: TGTGCCAGCAGCCTAACCGGGGAGCTGTTTTTT. The J gene is TRBJ2-2, the V gene TRBV3-1 (or the pseudogene TRBV3-2); D remains unclear. Germline V CDR1 and CDR2: LGHDT, YNNKEL (reference sequence). This CDR3 contains 11 residues. Trimming took off 4 bases at V and 5 bases at J, with 2 bases between the two ends.